A selection of T cell receptor beta chains follows, all from one sample in a study of CD8+ T cells in alopecia areata. The method was immunoSEQ multiplex PCR; TCRdb's version includes in-frame clones alone and lacks a portion of them. This sample has some 160,000 clones, with roughly 58% found just once. Sequenced: CD8+ T cells sorted from blood. The receptor set was obtained from a human donor in good health. The CDR3 runs from the conserved cysteine through the conserved F or W. The D gene is left open where the match is weak. Some rows mark clone size as missing; the rest say once, few, many or name a class of expanded clone.

CDR3 DNA,CDR3 protein,D gene,V gene,J gene,clone size
TGTGCCAGCAGCCATCCCCGGGAGCAAGAGACCCAGTACTTC,CASSHPREQETQYF,NA,TRBV7-9,TRBJ2-5,NA
TGTGCCAGCAGCTTGGGACTAGCTTCCTACGAGCAGTACTTC,CASSLGLASYEQYF,TRBD2,TRBV5-6,TRBJ2-7,NA
TGCAGCGTCGCCGGGACTAGCGGGAGTTCCGGGGAGCTGTTTTTT,CSVAGTSGSSGELFF,TRBD2,TRBV29-1,TRBJ2-2,few
TGTGCCAGCAGCTTGGGTGACGAAAAACTGTTTTTT,CASSLGDEKLFF,NA,TRBV5-6,TRBJ1-4,NA
TGTGCCTGGAGAGGTCCTAGCGCGAACAATGAGCAGTTCTTC,CAWRGPSANNEQFF,NA,TRBV30,TRBJ2-1,NA
TGTGCCATCAGTGAGTCGATAGTCCGAGTGAACACTGAAGCTTTCTTT,CAISESIVRVNTEAFF,NA,TRBV10-3,TRBJ1-1,few
TGTGCCACTCGTCTGGAGAACACCGGGGAGCTGTTTTTT,CATRLENTGELFF,NA,TRBV6-5,TRBJ2-2,once
TGTGCCAGCAGCGCCACAGAGAGAGAGACCCAGTACTTC,CASSATERETQYF,NA,TRBV9,TRBJ2-5,few
TGTGCCAGCAGATCGGGACTAGCGGGAGCCGAGCGTACCGGGGAGCTGTTTTTT,CASRSGLAGAERTGELFF,TRBD2,TRBV2,TRBJ2-2,NA
TGTGCCAGCAGCACCCGGGATTACTCCTACGAGCAGTACTTC,CASSTRDYSYEQYF,NA,TRBV7-9,TRBJ2-7,few
TGTGCCTGGAGTGTAAGCGGCTACGAGCAGTACTTC,CAWSVSGYEQYF,NA,TRBV30,TRBJ2-7,NA
TGTGCCTGGAGCTTCTGGGGGACAGGCGGGACTAGCGGGGTCAAAGATACGCAGTATTTT,CAWSFWGTGGTSGVKDTQYF,TRBD2,TRBV30,TRBJ2-3,NA
TGCAGCGTTGAGACAGGGGATGGCTACACCTTC,CSVETGDGYTF,TRBD1,TRBV29-1,TRBJ1-2,NA
TGTGCCAGCTCACCGGCGGGAGGCACAGATACGCAGTATTTT,CASSPAGGTDTQYF,TRBD2,TRBV18,TRBJ2-3,NA
TGCAGCGTTGAAGAGTCTGGCAGCGGTTCCTTCTCTGGGGCCAACGTCCTGACTTTC,CSVEESGSGSFSGANVLTF,NA,TRBV29-1,TRBJ2-6,NA
TGTGCCAGCAGTACAGGGAGTGGCTACACCTTC,CASSTGSGYTF,NA,TRBV28,TRBJ1-2,NA
TGTGCCAGCAGTCCTTCCGAAGGGGAGGCCTCCTACGAGCAGTACTTC,CASSPSEGEASYEQYF,NA,TRBV27,TRBJ2-7,once
TGTGCCAGCAGTGATGGACAGGCTGAAGCTTTCTTT,CASSDGQAEAFF,TRBD1,TRBV25-1,TRBJ1-1,NA
TGCAGCGTTGTCCCCAGCGGGAGGACCTACGAGCAGTACTTC,CSVVPSGRTYEQYF,TRBD2,TRBV29-1,TRBJ2-7,NA
TGTGCCAGCAGTATCAGGGACGAGCAGTACTTC,CASSIRDEQYF,NA,TRBV25-1,TRBJ2-7,NA
TGCGCCAGCAGCCAAGATCCCCCTAGCGGGATGAACGACTACGAGCAGTACTTC,CASSQDPPSGMNDYEQYF,TRBD2,TRBV4-1,TRBJ2-7,NA
TGTGCCAGCAGTGAAAGGGGGGCGGGGTATACCTACGAGCAGTACTTC,CASSERGAGYTYEQYF,NA,TRBV25-1,TRBJ2-7,few
TGTGCCAGCAGCTTAGCGGATCAGCCCCAGCATTTT,CASSLADQPQHF,NA,TRBV7-9,TRBJ1-5,NA
TGCAGCGTTGAAGAGACGGAAAACTATGGCTACACCTTC,CSVEETENYGYTF,NA,TRBV29-1,TRBJ1-2,few
TGTGCCAGCAGCCACGGACCCAGCTACGAGCAGTACTTC,CASSHGPSYEQYF,NA,TRBV11-2,TRBJ2-7,few
TGTGCCAGCAGCGGAACTAACTATGGCTACACCTTC,CASSGTNYGYTF,NA,TRBV9,TRBJ1-2,NA
TGCGCCTCTGGCGCGGGGAGTCATCACGAGCAGTACTTC,CASGAGSHHEQYF,NA,TRBV10-2,TRBJ2-7,NA
TGCAGCGTTGAAAGGTACGGCTACAATGAGCAGTTCTTC,CSVERYGYNEQFF,NA,TRBV29-1,TRBJ2-1,few
TGTGCCAGCAGCTTAGTCGCATTGGGGTATGGGGCCAACGTCCTGACTTTC,CASSLVALGYGANVLTF,NA,TRBV11-2,TRBJ2-6,NA
TGCAGCGCCGATGGACAGGGCGCAGATACGCAGTATTTT,CSADGQGADTQYF,TRBD1,TRBV29-1,TRBJ2-3,few
TGTGCCAGCAGCTTCGCCCGACTAGCGGGCCACCCTGGGATCCAAGAGACCCAGTACTTC,CASSFARLAGHPGIQETQYF,TRBD2,TRBV5-4,TRBJ2-5,NA
TGTGCCTGGAGTGAGGGGGGCTCCTACAATGAGCAGTTCTTC,CAWSEGGSYNEQFF,NA,TRBV30,TRBJ2-1,NA
TGTGCCAGCAGTCCTGGACAGACCTACGAGCAGTACTTC,CASSPGQTYEQYF,NA,TRBV6-5,TRBJ2-7,NA
TGCAGCGTTGAACGCCGGGAGGGCTACACCTTC,CSVERREGYTF,NA,TRBV29-1,TRBJ1-2,NA
TGTGCCAGCAGCCAAGACAGAGTATACAATGAGCAGTTCTTC,CASSQDRVYNEQFF,NA,TRBV13,TRBJ2-1,NA
TGTGCCAGCAGTCAGGGGCGGGTGGAAAAACTGTTTTTT,CASSQGRVEKLFF,NA,TRBV27,TRBJ1-4,NA
TGTGCCAGCCGTACACTTCACACTGAAGCTTTCTTT,CASRTLHTEAFF,NA,TRBV14,TRBJ1-1,NA
TGCGCCAGCAGCCAAGTCCTAGTCGGGGGATACGAGCAGTACTTC,CASSQVLVGGYEQYF,NA,TRBV4-1,TRBJ2-7,NA
TGTGCCACGCACGGGAGGGGTCCATACAATGAGCAGTTCTTC,CATHGRGPYNEQFF,TRBD2,TRBV27,TRBJ2-1,few
TGTGCCACCAGCAGCCCGGGGGCGATCGAGCAGTACTTC,CATSSPGAIEQYF,NA,TRBV15,TRBJ2-7,NA
TGTGCCAGCAGCCAAGAGATTTTAGGAGGGGAGCTGTTTTTT,CASSQEILGGELFF,NA,TRBV7-6,TRBJ2-2,once
TGTGCCAGCTCCGAAGAAACTAGCGGGATACACGAGCAGTACTTC,CASSEETSGIHEQYF,TRBD2,TRBV18,TRBJ2-7,NA
TGCGCCAGCAGTCTGGAAAGGGAGCAGTTCTTC,CASSLEREQFF,NA,TRBV23-1,TRBJ2-1,few
TGTGCCAGCACCTCAAGTTCGGGTGGCTACACCTTC,CASTSSSGGYTF,NA,TRBV6-5,TRBJ1-2,few
TGCGCCAGCAGCCAAGTGAGGGGGGCGGGAGAGACCCAGTACTTC,CASSQVRGAGETQYF,NA,TRBV4-1,TRBJ2-5,NA
TGTGCCAGTAGTATGGGGACTAGCGTTTCGTGGAATGAGCAGTTCTTC,CASSMGTSVSWNEQFF,TRBD2,TRBV19,TRBJ2-1,NA
TGTGCCACCAGCCTAGCGGAGAGCACAGATACGCAGTATTTT,CATSLAESTDTQYF,TRBD2,TRBV15,TRBJ2-3,once
TGTGCCAGCAGACCGGTGGGAGACACAGATACGCAGTATTTT,CASRPVGDTDTQYF,NA,TRBV6-1,TRBJ2-3,few
TGTGCCAGCAGTCCCGGGGTTTACGAGCAGTACTTC,CASSPGVYEQYF,NA,TRBV27,TRBJ2-7,NA
TGCAGTGCTAGAAACAATGAGCAGTTCTTC,CSARNNEQFF,NA,TRBV20-1,TRBJ2-1,once
TGCGCCAGCAAGGACTGTACACCCTACGAGCAGTACTTC,CASKDCTPYEQYF,NA,TRBV5-1,TRBJ2-7,NA
TGCAGCGTCCCCCTCAGAGAGCGGTACAATGAGCAGTTCTTC,CSVPLRERYNEQFF,NA,TRBV29-1,TRBJ2-1,NA
TGTGCCAGCCAAGGCCCCTACAATGAGCAGTTCTTC,CASQGPYNEQFF,NA,TRBV5-6,TRBJ2-1,NA